A selection of T cell receptor beta chains follows, all from one sample in a study of blood T cell repertoires in COVID-19. TCRdb's copy holds only in-frame clones and misses some; the assay was immunoSEQ multiplex PCR. The top ten hold 3.5% to 4% of the sample, which has 350,000 to 450,000 clones, around 85% seen once. The sequenced material came from peripheral blood. The receptors were gathered from a young woman with acute or convalescent COVID-19. CDR3s include the opening cysteine and the closing phenylalanine or tryptophan.

len	j_gene	v_gene	CDR3aa
15	TRBJ2-5	TRBV30	CAWSVLAGVQETQYF
15	TRBJ2-2	TRBV28	CASRSWGGSTGELFF
14	TRBJ2-7	TRBV6-5	CASRGQGRRYEQYF
17	TRBJ1-5	TRBV19	CASSMKGTGGAVQPQHF
13	TRBJ2-5	TRBV19	CASSIPSQETQYF
15	TRBJ1-2	TRBV7-2	CASSLDSVDLYGYTF
19	TRBJ2-1	TRBV28	CASSPLRTSGMRGNNEQFF
14	TRBJ1-3	TRBV2	CASSAQGSGNTIYF
10	TRBJ2-3	TRBV12-3/TRBV12-4	CATHLAPQYF
15	TRBJ1-1	TRBV6-2/TRBV6-3	CASSPPEGRVAEAFF
14	TRBJ2-2	TRBV25-1	CASSPRANTGELFF
12	TRBJ1-5	TRBV2	CASSGGNQPQHF
14	TRBJ2-5	TRBV11-2	CASSPRQQQETQYF
14	TRBJ2-7	TRBV18	CASSPPEVAYEQYF
13	TRBJ1-6	TRBV12-3/TRBV12-4	CASSSTGFSPLHF
12	TRBJ1-1	TRBV2	CASRGQGLGAFF
11	TRBJ2-7	TRBV12-3/TRBV12-4	CASSPGFEQYF
15	TRBJ2-7	TRBV3-1/TRBV3-2	CASSRTLAGVYEQYF
17	TRBJ2-6	TRBV4-1	CASSPERVEVGANVLTF
16	TRBJ2-3	TRBV3-1/TRBV3-2	CASSPNGRAATDTQYF
13	TRBJ1-2	TRBV15	CATSSRQFYGYTF
13	TRBJ2-7	TRBV2	CASSRQETYEQYF
16	TRBJ2-3	TRBV6-5	CASSYSTNLLGDTQYF
15	TRBJ1-6	TRBV9	CASSVVGQNNSPLHF
13	TRBJ1-5	TRBV19	CASRSDSNQPQHF
16	TRBJ1-5	TRBV6-5	CASSYSSPTNDQPQHF
15	TRBJ2-7	TRBV10-1	CASSEYIGTGLEQYF
14	TRBJ2-5	TRBV12-5	CASGTQVLQETQYF
15	TRBJ1-4	TRBV7-9	CASSLAGLTDEKLFF
13	TRBJ2-5	TRBV2	CASSEGAKETQYF
12	TRBJ1-1	TRBV30	CAWKVDSPEAFF
16	TRBJ2-3	TRBV6-6	CAGSLTGQGSTDTQYF
16	TRBJ1-2	TRBV9	CASSVGSQVPNYGYTF
14	TRBJ2-7	TRBV6-6	CASSYLTETYEQYF
16	TRBJ2-2	TRBV6-1	CASSEVEQWATGELFF
15	TRBJ2-7	TRBV14	CASTVGGAGPYEQYF
15	TRBJ2-1	TRBV7-8	CASSLREGLYNEQFF
15	TRBJ1-3	TRBV9	CASSATGTTGNTIYF
14	TRBJ2-7	TRBV28	CASSPLAGDYEQYF
16	TRBJ1-5	TRBV15	CATSRDSDISNQPQHF
20	TRBJ1-3	TRBV19	CASTNSPGRDGGYSGNTIYF
10	TRBJ1-1	TRBV16	CASSRTSVFF
17	TRBJ2-4	TRBV5-1	CASSPHESGRAKNIQYF
15	TRBJ1-5	TRBV28	CASSPDREVNQPQHF
16	TRBJ2-5	TRBV18	CASSPGQGALQETQYF
19	TRBJ1-6	TRBV13	CASSPYRPGTGDGNSPLHF
13	TRBJ1-3	TRBV6-6	CATGQGSGNTIYF